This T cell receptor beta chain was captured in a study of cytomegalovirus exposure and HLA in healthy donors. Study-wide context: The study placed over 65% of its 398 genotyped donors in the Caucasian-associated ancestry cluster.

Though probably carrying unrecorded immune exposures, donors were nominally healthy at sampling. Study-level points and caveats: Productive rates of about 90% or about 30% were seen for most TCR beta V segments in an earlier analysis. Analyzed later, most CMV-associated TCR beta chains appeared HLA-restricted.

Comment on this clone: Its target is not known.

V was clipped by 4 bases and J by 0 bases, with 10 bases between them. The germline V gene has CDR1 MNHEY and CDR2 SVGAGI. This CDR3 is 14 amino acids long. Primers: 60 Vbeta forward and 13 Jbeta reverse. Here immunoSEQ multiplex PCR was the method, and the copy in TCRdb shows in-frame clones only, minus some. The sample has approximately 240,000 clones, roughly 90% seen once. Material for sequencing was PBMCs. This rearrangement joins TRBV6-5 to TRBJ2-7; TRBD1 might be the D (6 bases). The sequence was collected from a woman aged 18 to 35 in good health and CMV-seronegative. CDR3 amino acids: CASSSGRGSYEQYF. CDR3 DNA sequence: TGTGCCAGCAGTTCTGGCAGGGGCTCCTACGAGCAGTACTTC.